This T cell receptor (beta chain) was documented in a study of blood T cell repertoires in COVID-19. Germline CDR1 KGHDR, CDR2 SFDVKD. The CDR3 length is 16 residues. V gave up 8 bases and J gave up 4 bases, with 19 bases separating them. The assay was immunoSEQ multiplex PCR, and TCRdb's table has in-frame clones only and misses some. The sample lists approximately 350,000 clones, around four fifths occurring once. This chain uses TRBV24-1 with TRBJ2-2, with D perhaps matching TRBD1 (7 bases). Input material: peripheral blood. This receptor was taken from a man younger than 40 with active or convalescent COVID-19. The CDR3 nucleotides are TGTGCCACCAATATTGACAGGGAGGTATGCACCGGGGAGCTGTTTTTT. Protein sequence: CATNIDREVCTGELFF.